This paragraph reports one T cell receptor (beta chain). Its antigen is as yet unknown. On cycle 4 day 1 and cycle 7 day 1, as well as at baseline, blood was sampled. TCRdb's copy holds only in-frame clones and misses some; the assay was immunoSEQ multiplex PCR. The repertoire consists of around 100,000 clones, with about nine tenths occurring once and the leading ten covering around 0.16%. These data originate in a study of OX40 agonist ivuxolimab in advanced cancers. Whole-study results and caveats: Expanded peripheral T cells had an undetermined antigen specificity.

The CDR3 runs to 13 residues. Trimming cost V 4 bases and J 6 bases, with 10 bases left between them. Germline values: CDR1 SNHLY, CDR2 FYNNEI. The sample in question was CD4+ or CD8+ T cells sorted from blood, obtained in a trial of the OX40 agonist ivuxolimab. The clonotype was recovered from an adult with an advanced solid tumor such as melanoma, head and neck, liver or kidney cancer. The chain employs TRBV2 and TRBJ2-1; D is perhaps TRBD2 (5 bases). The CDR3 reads CASSVPSPNEQFF. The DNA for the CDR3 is TGTGCCAGCAGTGTACCTAGCCCCAATGAGCAGTTCTTC.